The next 24 T cell receptor beta chains were all read from a single sample in a study of blood T cell repertoires in COVID-19. The assay was immunoSEQ multiplex PCR, and TCRdb's table has in-frame clones only and misses some. Of roughly 330,000 clones listed, 85% to 90% are singletons. The sample was peripheral blood. The origin of the receptors is a woman in her forties or fifties with active or convalescent COVID-19.

The chain combines TRBV15 with TRBJ2-5; 7 bases match TRBD2. The germline V gene encodes CDR1 LNHNV and CDR2 YYDKDF (reference sequence). Trimming at V came to 1 base and at J to 5 bases, leaving 10 bases not matched to a gene. This CDR3 is built from 16 residues. The CDR3 coding sequence is TGTGCCACCAGCAGAGTGCCCTCGACTAGCTGGGAGACCCAGTACTTC. Translated: CATSRVPSTSWETQYF.

The chain is built from TRBV7-2 and TRBJ1-1; D possibly corresponds to TRBD1 (6 bases). Trimming pared 5 bases from V and 5 bases from J, leaving 12 bases between. CDR3 length: 13 amino acids. The germline V gene has CDR1 SGHTA and CDR2 FQGNSA. CDR3 protein: CASSQQGATEAFF. The DNA of the CDR3 is TGTGCCAGCAGCCAACAGGGAGCGACTGAAGCTTTCTTT.

The chain is built from TRBV6-5 and TRBJ1-2; possibly TRBD1 for D (5 bases). Germline V gene lookup returns CDR1 MNHEY and CDR2 SVGAGI. CDR3 length: 14 residues. V gave up 11 bases and J gave up 7 bases, with 23 bases separating them. CDR3 DNA sequence: TGTGCCGGAAGAGACAGTACCTACCTCCGTGGCTACACCTTC. Translating gives CAGRDSTYLRGYTF.

V is TRBV5-1 and J is TRBJ2-5; D is unresolved. Trimming took off 5 bases at V and 1 base at J, with 9 bases between the two ends. CDR1 and CDR2 from the germline V gene are SGHRS and YFSETQ. This CDR3 region has 13 residues. The CDR3: CASRTYAQETQYF. The DNA of the CDR3 is TGCGCCAGCAGAACTTACGCCCAAGAGACCCAGTACTTC.

This chain connects TRBV6-7 to TRBJ2-3, with 10 bases that match TRBD2. TRBV6-7 carries the ORF label, with uncertain function. V was pared by 7 bases and J by 1 base, with 11 bases of the junction left unmatched. The CDR3 length is 17 residues. The CDR3 bases are TGTGCCAGCATGGTTTGTGGGCTAGCGGGAGGCACAGATACGCAGTATTTT. Encoded protein: CASMVCGLAGGTDTQYF.

The rearrangement links TRBV5-4 to TRBJ2-6; no reliable D call. Germline CDR1 reads SGHNT; CDR2 reads YYREEE (reference sequence). Trimming cost V 0 bases and J 0 bases, with 4 bases left between them. The CDR3 is 15 amino acids. The CDR3 sequence is CASSLDSSGANVLTF. In nucleotides, the CDR3 is TGTGCCAGCAGCTTGGACAGCTCTGGGGCCAACGTCCTGACTTTC.

The CDR3 reads CATSRLLGQGVYEQYF. The DNA of the CDR3 is TGTGCCACCAGCAGGCTACTTGGACAGGGGGTTTACGAGCAGTACTTC. The chain employs TRBV15 and TRBJ2-7; 10 bases are shared with TRBD1. In germline, CDR1 is LNHNV, CDR2 YYDKDF (reference sequence). This CDR3 is 16 amino acids long. The V segment lost 3 bases and the J segment 4 bases; nucleotides outside the gene matches: 9.

This sequence joins TRBV3-1 (or the pseudogene TRBV3-2) and TRBJ1-5; 7 bases line up with TRBD1. The CDR3 is made up of 14 amino acids. Germline-derived CDR1 and CDR2 are LGHDT and YNNKEL (reference sequence). V trimming: 5 bases; J trimming: 7 bases; junction bases outside the gene matches: 8. In nucleotides, the CDR3 is TGTGCCAGCAGCTTCCGACAGGGCGGACAGCCCCAGCATTTT. Encoded protein: CASSFRQGGQPQHF.

This clone was found a few times. CDR3 DNA sequence: TGTGCCAGCAGTGAATATACAGGGAAGGGAGAGACCCAGTACTTC. Its translation: CASSEYTGKGETQYF. J is TRBJ2-5 and V is TRBV2, with D possibly matching TRBD1 (6 bases). The CDR3 is 15 amino acids. Trimming took 2 bases from V and 4 from J, leaving 14 bases between them. The germline gives CDR1 SNHLY, CDR2 FYNNEI.

This chain joins TRBV27 and TRBJ1-2, with 8 bases lining up with TRBD1. The CDR3 runs to 15 residues. The germline gives CDR1 MNHEY, CDR2 SMNVEV (reference sequence). Trimming took 0 bases from V and 3 from J; bases not matched to a gene: 3. The DNA for the CDR3 is TGTGCCAGCAGTTTATCGACGACAGGGGACTATGGCTACACCTTC. Translating it yields CASSLSTTGDYGYTF.

The chain has TRBV9 and TRBJ1-1, with 10 bases matching TRBD1. CDR3 length: 17 amino acids. J was trimmed by 3 bases and V by 4 bases; bases with no gene match: 12. The germline gives CDR1 SGDLS, CDR2 YYNGEE. The CDR3 DNA follows: TGTGCCAGCAGCTCCGGGACAGGGGTTGTGCAAGACACTGAAGCTTTCTTT. Amino acids: CASSSGTGVVQDTEAFF.

The CDR3 coding sequence is TGCAGCGTTGAGGGGGGGCCGGAGACCCAGTACTTC. This encodes CSVEGGPETQYF. The V gene is TRBV29-1, the J gene TRBJ2-5; D perhaps matches TRBD2 (7 bases). Trimming took off 3 bases at V and 5 bases at J, with 10 bases between the two ends. The CDR3 spans 12 residues. Per germline, CDR1 SQVTM and CDR2 ANQGSEA.

The chain couples TRBV7-9 to TRBJ1-4, with D possibly being TRBD1 (5 bases). There are 13 residues in the CDR3. Germline V gene sequence: CDR1 SEHNR, CDR2 FQNEAQ (reference sequence). V lost 0 bases to trimming and J lost 7 bases, with 6 bases between them. CDR3 region: CASSLAGVEKLFF. DNA for the CDR3: TGTGCCAGCAGCTTAGCAGGGGTTGAAAAACTGTTTTTT.

The V and J genes are TRBV19 and TRBJ2-1; possibly TRBD2 for D (5 bases). CDR3 length equals 13 residues. V was pared by 2 bases and J by 9 bases, with 11 bases between. Per the germline V gene, CDR1 is LNHDA and CDR2 is SQIVND (reference sequence). The CDR3 bases are TGTGCCAGTAGTATAAACCTAGCAGGTGAGCAGTTCTTC. Translated: CASSINLAGEQFF.

On this clone itself: In the same sample, other DNA sequences code for this CDR3. The rearrangement links TRBV11-2 to TRBJ1-1; TRBD1 matches 11 bases. The ends lost 5 bases at V and 2 bases at J; junction bases unmatched: 4. CDR3 length: 15 amino acids. The germline V gene has CDR1 SGHAT and CDR2 FQNNGV. DNA of the CDR3: TGTGCCAGCAGCCTCGGGACAGGGGGAAACACTGAAGCTTTCTTT. Translation gives CASSLGTGGNTEAFF.

This chain uses TRBV5-6 with TRBJ1-2; 7 bases align to TRBD1. CDR3 size: 16 residues. J was trimmed by 4 bases and V by 5 bases; bases with no gene match: 14. Germline V gives CDR1 SGHDT, CDR2 YYEEEE. The CDR3 bases are TGTGCCAGCAGTTATTTTGTAGTTGACAGGGTCTATGGCTACACCTTC. Translating it yields CASSYFVVDRVYGYTF. The variable domain in full, completed from reference TRBV5-6 and TRBJ1-2, reads DAGVTQSPTHLIKTRGQQVTLRCSPKSGHDTVSWYQQALGQGPQFIFQYYEEEERQRGNFPDRFSGHQFPNYSSELNVNALLLGDSALYLCASSYFVVDRVYGYTFGSGTRLTVV.

The V and J genes are TRBV12-3 or TRBV12-4 and TRBJ1-1; 8 positions agree with TRBD1. The CDR3 loop spans 13 amino acids. After removal of 5 bases from V and 5 bases from J, the junction contained 4 bases not matched to a gene. The CDR3 nucleotides are TGTGCCAGCAGTCGGACAGGGCAAACTGAAGCTTTCTTT. Amino acid sequence: CASSRTGQTEAFF.

This chain uses TRBV20-1 with TRBJ2-7; TRBD2 matches 7 bases. Trimming took 3 bases from V and 5 from J; bases not matched to a gene: 7. Germline CDR1 reads DFQATT; CDR2 reads SNEGSKA (reference sequence). This CDR3 comprises 13 residues. The DNA for the CDR3 is TGCAGTGCTAGTAGGACTAGGAGCGACGAGCAGTACTTC. Its protein is CSASRTRSDEQYF.

With regard to this clone: The sample holds other DNA sequences that translate to the same CDR3. V and J are TRBV5-1 and TRBJ2-7; D gene uncertain. Per germline, CDR1 SGHRS and CDR2 YFSETQ. The CDR3 length is 11 residues. V was trimmed by 1 base and J by 6 bases, leaving 5 bases between them. The CDR3 coding sequence is TGCGCCAGCAGCTTGCGAGGCGAGCAGTACTTC. Encoded protein: CASSLRGEQYF.

This chain links TRBV10-3 with TRBJ2-5, with 7 bases fitting TRBD2. The CDR3 runs to 14 residues. Germline assignment: CDR1 ENHRY and CDR2 SYGVKD. V lost 0 bases, J lost 2 bases, and 0 bases stayed unmatched. CDR3: CAISESGLQETQYF. DNA of the CDR3: TGTGCCATCAGTGAGTCGGGACTACAAGAGACCCAGTACTTC.

V usage is TRBV6-6 and J usage is TRBJ1-6; 7 positions match TRBD1. Germline-derived CDR1 and CDR2 are MNHNY and SVGAGI (reference sequence). The ends lost 5 bases at V and 9 bases at J; junction bases unmatched: 13. CDR3 length: 16 amino acids. The CDR3 nucleotides are TGTGCCAGCAGTAAACTAGCCGGGACAGCAAGTTCACCCCTCCACTTT. This gives the protein CASSKLAGTASSPLHF.

The chain joins TRBV19 to TRBJ1-1; 10 bases align to TRBD1. Germline loops: CDR1 LNHDA, CDR2 SQIVND (reference sequence). The CDR3 runs to 16 residues. V gave up 3 bases and J gave up 1 base; unmatched junction bases: 5. The CDR3 DNA follows: TGTGCCAGTAGTATTGGGACAGGGGACGGGAACACTGAAGCTTTCTTT. Protein sequence: CASSIGTGDGNTEAFF. The full variable domain, completed using reference TRBV19 and TRBJ1-1, is DGGITQSPKYLFRKEGQNVTLSCEQNLNHDAMYWYRQDPGQGLRLIYYSQIVNDFQKGDIAEGYSVSREKKESFPLTVTSAQKNPTAFYLCASSIGTGDGNTEAFFGQGTRLTVV.

CDR3 sequence reads: CASSQRGVNTGELFF. The CDR3 nucleotides are TGTGCCAGCAGCCAAAGAGGAGTGAACACCGGGGAGCTGTTTTTT. The rearrangement uses TRBV11-3 and TRBJ2-2; unclear D gene. The CDR3 covers 15 residues. Germline CDR1 reads SGHNT; CDR2 reads YENEEA. V was shortened by 5 bases and J by 1 base, with 11 bases between the two germline ends.

V and J are TRBV7-2 and TRBJ2-3; the match to TRBD2 covers 12 bases. The germline gives CDR1 SGHTA, CDR2 FQGNSA. After removal of 2 bases from V and 4 bases from J, the junction contained 7 bases not matched to a gene. The CDR3 has 17 amino acids. In nucleotides, the CDR3 is TGTGCCAGCAGCTTATTCAGGGGACTAGCGGGCCCAGATACGCAGTATTTT. The encoded protein is CASSLFRGLAGPDTQYF.